The 14 T cell receptor beta chains in this list originate from one sample, sequenced in a study of blood T cell repertoires in COVID-19. Clones were sequenced by immunoSEQ multiplex PCR, and TCRdb holds only the in-frame ones, with some missing. The sample gives fewer than 350,000 clones, approximately 86% of which show up once; over 8% is in the top ten. What was sequenced was peripheral blood. These receptors all come from a man aged 18 to 35 with active or convalescent COVID-19.

The chain couples TRBV12-3 or TRBV12-4 to TRBJ2-7; D is perhaps TRBD1 (5 bases). Trimming removed 1 base from V and 4 bases from J, with 8 bases in between. The CDR3 is 13 amino acids. CDR3 in amino acids: CASSLEQAYEQYF. The CDR3 coding sequence is TGTGCCAGCAGTTTAGAACAGGCTTACGAGCAGTACTTC.

This chain uses TRBV15 with TRBJ1-1, with a possible D match to TRBD1 (6 bases). Trimming took 2 bases from V and 0 from J, leaving 13 bases between them. CDR1 LNHNV and CDR2 YYDKDF come from the germline V gene (reference sequence). The CDR3 extends over 16 amino acids. This CDR3 is CATSRPTRGLNTEAFF. The CDR3 nucleotides are TGTGCCACCAGCAGACCAACCAGGGGACTGAACACTGAAGCTTTCTTT.

This chain uses TRBV9 with TRBJ1-1; D unresolved. Germline CDR1 SGDLS, CDR2 YYNGEE. The CDR3 sequence is 13 residues long. Trimming took off 0 bases at V and 11 bases at J, with 14 bases between the two ends. CDR3 protein: CASSVAGPEYAFF. The DNA of the CDR3 is TGTGCCAGCAGCGTAGCAGGTCCCGAATACGCTTTCTTT.

The chain links TRBV11-3 to TRBJ2-5; weak D call: TRBD2 (6 bases). Germline V gives CDR1 SGHNT, CDR2 YENEEA. V was pared by 5 bases and J by 4 bases, with 14 bases between. The CDR3 covers 14 residues. CDR3 protein: CASSPGGGAETQYF. For the CDR3, the DNA is TGTGCCAGCAGCCCAGGCGGCGGGGCAGAGACCCAGTACTTC.

The chain joins TRBV4-2 to TRBJ2-7; 10 bases match TRBD1. The V and J ends lost 3 bases and 1 base, in that order; junction bases with no gene match: 0. Germline values: CDR1 LGHNA, CDR2 YNFKEQ. There are 14 residues in the CDR3. In DNA form, the CDR3 reads TGTGCCAGCAGCCAGGGACAGGGGTCCTACGAGCAGTACTTC. Translation gives CASSQGQGSYEQYF.

This clone has only one observation. V gene TRBV11-2 combines with J gene TRBJ2-7, with a possible D match to TRBD2 (7 bases). The V gene's germline CDR1 is SGHAT and CDR2 FQNNGV. CDR3 size: 18 residues. V lost 5 bases to trimming and J lost 2 bases, with 25 bases between them. The CDR3 here is CASSDTIGGARFTYEQYF. Here the CDR3 DNA reads TGTGCCAGCAGCGATACGATAGGGGGGGCACGGTTTACCTACGAGCAGTACTTC.

The chain links TRBV19 to TRBJ1-2; TRBD1 matches 7 bases. Germline values: CDR1 LNHDA, CDR2 SQIVND (reference sequence). Trimming at V came to 9 bases and at J to 2 bases, leaving 9 bases not matched to a gene. CDR3 length: 14 residues. CDR3 in DNA: TGTGCCAGCACTTCACCGGGACAGAACTATGGCTACACCTTC. This gives the protein CASTSPGQNYGYTF.

The V gene is TRBV19, the J gene TRBJ1-5; 8 bases fit TRBD1. After removal of 6 bases from V and 5 bases from J, the junction contained 18 bases not matched to a gene. This CDR3 has 18 residues. Germline V gene lookup returns CDR1 LNHDA and CDR2 SQIVND (reference sequence). This CDR3 reads CASSRSRTGQGIYQPQHF. The CDR3 bases are TGTGCCAGTAGCCGAAGCAGGACAGGGCAGGGCATATATCAGCCCCAGCATTTT.

The V and J genes are TRBV3-1 (or the pseudogene TRBV3-2) and TRBJ2-1; a possible D gene is TRBD1 (6 bases). Trimming removed 6 bases at V and 13 bases at J, with 13 bases between. Germline V gene lookup returns CDR1 LGHDT and CDR2 YNNKEL (reference sequence). The CDR3 is 11 residues long. The DNA for the CDR3 is TGTGCCAGCAGGAGCCGGGACAATCAGTTCTTC. Encoded protein: CASRSRDNQFF.

The chain recombines TRBV29-1 with TRBJ1-2; TRBD1 agrees at 10 bases. Germline V gene data show CDR1 as SQVTM and CDR2 as ANQGSEA. This CDR3 contains 15 residues. Unmatched junction bases numbered 9, after V lost 6 bases and J lost 2 bases. The CDR3 DNA reads TGCAGCGTGCCCGGGACAGGGGTTAGGAACTATGGCTACACCTTC. Its translation is CSVPGTGVRNYGYTF.

The chain combines TRBV6-5 with TRBJ2-7, with 7 bases identical to TRBD2. The CDR3 length is 12 residues. Germline V gene sequence: CDR1 MNHEY, CDR2 SVGAGI. CDR3 bases: TGTGCGGGGGGGACGAACCTCTACGAGCAGTACTTC. It is translated as CAGGTNLYEQYF.

This clone was found once. This chain joins TRBV19 and TRBJ1-2; the D gene is possibly TRBD1 (6 bases). Looked up from germline, CDR1 is LNHDA and CDR2 is SQIVND (reference sequence). The CDR3 covers 11 residues. Trimming cost V 11 bases and J 6 bases, with 13 bases left between them. CDR3 in amino acids: CALGTRDGYTF. The CDR3 coding sequence is TGTGCCCTGGGGACAAGGGATGGCTACACCTTC.

Only a few counts were recorded for this clone. CDR3 bases: TGTGCCAGCGCCAACGACTGGGGGCGCACTGAAGCTTTCTTT. The encoded protein is CASANDWGRTEAFF. This chain connects TRBV6-5 to TRBJ1-1; TRBD1 is a possible D gene (6 bases). The V gene's germline CDR1 is MNHEY and CDR2 SVGAGI. V lost 8 bases to trimming and J lost 4 bases, with 17 bases between them. The CDR3 is made up of 14 amino acids.

V usage is TRBV9 and J usage is TRBJ2-1; TRBD2 agrees at 16 bases. Germline assignment: CDR1 SGDLS and CDR2 YYNGEE. The V segment lost 4 bases and the J segment 8 bases; nucleotides outside the gene matches: 3. This CDR3 region has 15 residues. The CDR3 region is CASSPGLAGGDEQFF. For the CDR3, the DNA is TGTGCCAGCAGCCCGGGACTAGCGGGGGGGGATGAGCAGTTCTTC.